The 10 T cell receptor beta chains below all came from one sample that was sequenced in a study of T cell changes during pregnancy in multiple sclerosis. Method: immunoSEQ multiplex PCR; TCRdb's copy keeps in-frame clones and lacks some. Altogether tens of thousands of clones are present, around 93% being singletons, with the ten largest covering approximately 0.15%. The sample in question was CD4+ T cells from peripheral blood mononuclear cells, obtained after pregnancy. These receptors originate from a female donor in good health, enrolled as a control in a pregnancy study.

This clone was observed a few times. V and J are TRBV28 and TRBJ1-1, with 8 bases identical to TRBD1. Germline loops: CDR1 MDHEN, CDR2 SYDVKM. The J segment lost 12 bases and the V segment lost 7 bases, leaving 10 bases of the junction unmatched. The CDR3 consists of 12 residues. In DNA form, the CDR3 reads TGTGCCAGCACTCCCCGGACAGGGCGAACTTTCTTT. Its protein is CASTPRTGRTFF.

The CDR3 sequence is CASSAVGGQGLNYGYTF. CDR3 nucleotide sequence: TGTGCCAGCTCAGCCGTAGGAGGCCAGGGGTTGAACTATGGCTACACCTTC. The chain has TRBV18 and TRBJ1-2; a possible D gene is TRBD1 (6 bases). V was pared by 5 bases and J by 2 bases, with 21 bases between. This CDR3 spans 17 amino acids. CDR1 and CDR2 (germline): KGHSH, LQKENI.

The chain recombines TRBV19 with TRBJ2-7, with a weak D call TRBD1 (7 bases). This CDR3 has 15 amino acids. Germline-derived CDR1 and CDR2 are LNHDA and SQIVND (reference sequence). The germline V and J ends were trimmed by 10 bases and 2 bases, with 21 bases remaining between them. In nucleotides, the CDR3 is TGTGCCACTTCAGGGGGGACAGCCTATGCCTACGAGCAGTACTTC. This sequence encodes CATSGGTAYAYEQYF.

The chain's CDR3 is CASSFSIRDIYEQYF. For the CDR3, the DNA is TGTGCCAGCAGTTTCTCTATTCGGGACATCTACGAGCAGTACTTC. The V and J genes are TRBV27 and TRBJ2-7, with D possibly being TRBD1 (6 bases). This CDR3 is built from 15 residues. V dropped 3 bases and J dropped 3 bases, with 15 bases sitting between them. The germline gives CDR1 MNHEY, CDR2 SMNVEV (reference sequence).

V and J are TRBV4-1 and TRBJ2-2; 7 nucleotides match TRBD2. V was pared by 3 bases and J by 1 base, with 5 bases of the junction left unmatched. Looked up from germline, CDR1 is MGHRA and CDR2 is YSYEKL. The CDR3 length is 16 residues. CDR3 sequence (DNA): TGCGCCAGCAGCCACAGAGCGGGGTTGAACACCGGGGAGCTGTTTTTT. Translation: CASSHRAGLNTGELFF.

The chain uses TRBV7-2 and TRBJ2-6, with a possible D match to TRBD2 (5 bases). The CDR3 runs 16 residues. The germline V gene encodes CDR1 SGHTA and CDR2 FQGNSA. V shed 5 bases and J shed 0 bases, with 11 bases lying between them. The CDR3 reads CASSKSTSSGANVLTF. The CDR3 DNA sequence: TGTGCCAGCAGCAAGTCAACTAGCTCTGGGGCCAACGTCCTGACTTTC.

The V and J genes are TRBV4-3 and TRBJ2-3, with TRBD1 matching over 7 bases. The CDR3 is made up of 15 amino acids. V shed 4 bases, J shed 2 bases, and the junction held 6 bases outside the gene matches. CDR1 is LGHNA and CDR2 is YSLEER in the germline V gene. The chain's CDR3 is CASSLRDSHTDTQYF. As DNA, the CDR3 is TGCGCCAGCAGCCTCCGGGACAGTCACACAGATACGCAGTATTTT.

The V gene is TRBV5-4, the J gene TRBJ1-5; D unclear. Germline V gene lookup returns CDR1 SGHNT and CDR2 YYREEE (reference sequence). Trimming pared 4 bases from V and 3 bases from J, leaving 8 bases between. The CDR3 loop spans 13 amino acids. In nucleotides, the CDR3 is TGTGCCAGCAGCCAGATGCCCAATCAGCCCCAGCATTTT. Encoded protein: CASSQMPNQPQHF.

This chain uses TRBV29-1 with TRBJ2-1, with 7 bases lining up with TRBD1. Trimming removed 4 bases from V and 9 bases from J; junction bases left unmatched: 18. The CDR3 runs to 16 residues. Germline V lookup: CDR1 SQVTM, CDR2 ANQGSEA. The CDR3: CSVGWDDRVSSTEQFF. For the CDR3, the DNA is TGCAGCGTTGGTTGGGACGACAGGGTCTCCTCTACTGAGCAGTTCTTC.

The V call is TRBV5-4, the J call TRBJ1-3, with TRBD1 matching over 7 bases. V lost 4 bases to trimming and J lost 0 bases; unmatched junction nucleotides: 7. Looked up from germline, CDR1 is SGHNT and CDR2 is YYREEE (reference sequence). The CDR3 sequence is 16 residues long. CDR3 in amino acids: CASSQGQAYSGNTIYF. The CDR3 DNA follows: TGTGCCAGCAGCCAAGGACAGGCCTACTCTGGAAACACCATATATTTT.